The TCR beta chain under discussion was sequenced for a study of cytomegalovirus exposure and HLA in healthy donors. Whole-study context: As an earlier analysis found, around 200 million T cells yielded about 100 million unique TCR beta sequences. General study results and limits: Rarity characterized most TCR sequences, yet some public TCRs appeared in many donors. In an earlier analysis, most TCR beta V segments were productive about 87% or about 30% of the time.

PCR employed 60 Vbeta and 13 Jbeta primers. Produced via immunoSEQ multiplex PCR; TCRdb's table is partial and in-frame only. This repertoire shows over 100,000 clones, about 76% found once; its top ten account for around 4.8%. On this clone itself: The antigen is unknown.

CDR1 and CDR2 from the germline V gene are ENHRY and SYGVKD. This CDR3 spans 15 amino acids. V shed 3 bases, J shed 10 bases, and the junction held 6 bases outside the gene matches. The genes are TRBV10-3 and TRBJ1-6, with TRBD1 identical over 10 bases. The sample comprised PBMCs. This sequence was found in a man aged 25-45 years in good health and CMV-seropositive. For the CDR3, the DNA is TGTGCCATCAGTGACCCGACAGGGGGCAGGTCACCCCTCCACTTT. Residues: CAISDPTGGRSPLHF.